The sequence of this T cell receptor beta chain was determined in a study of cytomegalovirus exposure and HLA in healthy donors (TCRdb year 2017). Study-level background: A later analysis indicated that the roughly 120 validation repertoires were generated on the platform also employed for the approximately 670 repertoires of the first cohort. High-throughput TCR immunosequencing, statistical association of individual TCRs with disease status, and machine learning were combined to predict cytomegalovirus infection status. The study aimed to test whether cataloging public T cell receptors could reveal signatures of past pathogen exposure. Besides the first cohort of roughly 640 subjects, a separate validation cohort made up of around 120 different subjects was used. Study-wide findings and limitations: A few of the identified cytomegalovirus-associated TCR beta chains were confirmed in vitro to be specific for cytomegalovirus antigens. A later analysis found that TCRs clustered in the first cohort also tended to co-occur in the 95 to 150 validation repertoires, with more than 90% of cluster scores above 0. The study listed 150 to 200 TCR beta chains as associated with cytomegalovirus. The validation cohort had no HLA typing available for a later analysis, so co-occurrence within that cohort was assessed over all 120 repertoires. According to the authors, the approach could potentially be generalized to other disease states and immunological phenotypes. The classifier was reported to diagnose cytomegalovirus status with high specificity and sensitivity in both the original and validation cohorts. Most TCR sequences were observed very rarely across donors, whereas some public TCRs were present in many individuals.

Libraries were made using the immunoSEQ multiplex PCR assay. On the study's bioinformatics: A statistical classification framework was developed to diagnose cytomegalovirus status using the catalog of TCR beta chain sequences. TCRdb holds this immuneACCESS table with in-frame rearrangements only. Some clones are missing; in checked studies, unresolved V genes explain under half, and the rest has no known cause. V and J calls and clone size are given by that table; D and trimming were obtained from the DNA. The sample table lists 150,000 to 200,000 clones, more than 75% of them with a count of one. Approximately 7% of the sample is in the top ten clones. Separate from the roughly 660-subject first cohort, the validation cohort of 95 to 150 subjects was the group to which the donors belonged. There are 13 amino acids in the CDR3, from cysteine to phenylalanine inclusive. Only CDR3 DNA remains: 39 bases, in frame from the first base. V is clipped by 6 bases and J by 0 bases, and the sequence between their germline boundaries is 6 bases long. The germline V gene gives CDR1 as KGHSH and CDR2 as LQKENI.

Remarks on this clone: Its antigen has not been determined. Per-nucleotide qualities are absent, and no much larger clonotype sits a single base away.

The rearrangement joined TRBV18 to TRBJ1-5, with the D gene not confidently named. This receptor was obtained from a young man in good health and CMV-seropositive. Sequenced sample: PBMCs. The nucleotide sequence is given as TGTGCCAGCTCCCCTAATAGCAATCAGCCCCAGCATTTT. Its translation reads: CASSPNSNQPQHF.